Listed below are T cell receptor beta chains from one sample, sequenced in a study of long-term antiretroviral therapy in people with HIV. Method: immunoSEQ multiplex PCR; TCRdb's copy keeps in-frame clones and lacks some. The data hold more than 10,000 clones, with about 80% observed a single time. Sequenced material: unsorted PBMCs, taken 1.3 years after starting antiretroviral therapy. The receptors come from a woman between 18 and 29 years old with HIV. Each CDR3 is given with its conserved first and last residue. A D gene is named only where the DNA matches it firmly. Size is omitted from some rows. Given values are once, few, many or a class for expanded clones.

clone_size	v_call	d_call	j_call	cdr3_nt	cdr3_aa
-	TRBV5-4	-	TRBJ1-4	TGTGCCAGCAGCCTGACTTCTACAACTAATGAAAAACTGTTTTTT	CASSLTSTTNEKLFF
-	TRBV18	-	TRBJ2-7	TGTGCCAGCTCACCACTAGGGGCCCCTCAGGGGCAGTACTTC	CASSPLGAPQGQYF
-	TRBV9	-	TRBJ2-3	TGTGCCAGCAGCGTAGTGGCCAGAACAGATACGCAGTATTTT	CASSVVARTDTQYF
-	TRBV5-4	-	TRBJ2-4	TGTGCCAGCAGCTTCGGGTCCAAAAACATTCAGTACTTC	CASSFGSKNIQYF
-	TRBV5-6	TRBD2	TRBJ2-1	TGTGCCAGCCTAGCGGGATTATACAATGAGCAGTTCTTC	CASLAGLYNEQFF
-	TRBV25-1	-	TRBJ2-2	TGTGCCAGCAGTGAATACCCACAGGGATACGGGGAGCTGTTTTTT	CASSEYPQGYGELFF
medium-sized	TRBV6-1	-	TRBJ1-3	TGTGCCAGCGGGTGGTCACAGGCAGGAGGCACCATATATTTT	CASGWSQAGGTIYF
few	TRBV5-4	-	TRBJ2-7	TGTGCCAGCAGCTTGGAAACAGGGCCTGCCTACGAGCAGTACTTC	CASSLETGPAYEQYF
-	TRBV7-2	-	TRBJ1-1	TGTGCCAGCAGCTTACGACGGGCGGGAGGAACCACTGAAGCTTTCTTT	CASSLRRAGGTTEAFF
few	TRBV7-9	-	TRBJ1-3	TGTGCCAGCAGCTTAGTCTCTCTCCATTCTGGAAACACCATATATTTT	CASSLVSLHSGNTIYF
-	TRBV5-6	-	TRBJ1-2	TGTGCCAGCAGCTTTTGGGAGGGAAACTATGGCTACACCTTC	CASSFWEGNYGYTF
-	TRBV7-2	-	TRBJ1-4	TGTGCCAGCAGCCTCGGGCATACTACAACTAATGAAAAACTGTTTTTT	CASSLGHTTTNEKLFF
few	TRBV2	TRBD1	TRBJ1-6	TGTGCCAGCAGTGAAGATAGGACAGGGTACTCACCCCTCCACTTT	CASSEDRTGYSPLHF
-	TRBV9	-	TRBJ1-3	TGTGCCAGCAGCCCAATCCTGGGGTCCGGAAACACCATATATTTT	CASSPILGSGNTIYF
-	TRBV7-9	-	TRBJ1-3	TGTGCCAGCAGCGGCTCCGGGGGGGCTGGAAACACCATATATTTT	CASSGSGGAGNTIYF
-	TRBV19	-	TRBJ2-7	TGTGCCAGTAGTATCACAGGGAATGTCCACGAGCAGTACTTC	CASSITGNVHEQYF
once	TRBV18	-	TRBJ2-2	TGTGCCAGCTCACCGGCCGGGGGGACAGATCACACCGGGGAGCTGTTTTTT	CASSPAGGTDHTGELFF
-	TRBV5-1	-	TRBJ1-6	TGCGCCAGCAGCTTCCAGGGCTCCTATAATTCACCCCTCCACTTT	CASSFQGSYNSPLHF